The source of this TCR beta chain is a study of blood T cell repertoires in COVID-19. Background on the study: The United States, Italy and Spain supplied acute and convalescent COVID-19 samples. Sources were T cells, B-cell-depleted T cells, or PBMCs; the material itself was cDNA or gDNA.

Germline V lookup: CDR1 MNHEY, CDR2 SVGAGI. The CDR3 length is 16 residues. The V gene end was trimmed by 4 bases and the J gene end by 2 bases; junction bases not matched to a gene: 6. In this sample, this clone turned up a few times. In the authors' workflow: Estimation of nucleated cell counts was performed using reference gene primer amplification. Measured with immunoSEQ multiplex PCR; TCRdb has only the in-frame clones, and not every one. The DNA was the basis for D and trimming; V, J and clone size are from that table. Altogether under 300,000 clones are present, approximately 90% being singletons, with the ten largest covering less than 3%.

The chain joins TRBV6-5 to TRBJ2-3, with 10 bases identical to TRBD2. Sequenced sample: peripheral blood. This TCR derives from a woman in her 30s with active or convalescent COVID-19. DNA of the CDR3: TGTGCCAGCAGTTTTTCAGCGGGGGGGCACACAGATACGCAGTATTTT. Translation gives CASSFSAGGHTDTQYF.